These T cell receptor beta chains were read from a single sample in a study of cytomegalovirus exposure and HLA in healthy donors. Assay used: immunoSEQ multiplex PCR; TCRdb lists only in-frame clones, some missing. Among fewer than 150,000 clones listed, roughly 74% were seen once. Source material: PBMCs. The receptors were gathered from a woman aged 40 to 49 in good health and CMV-seropositive. Each CDR3 is given with its conserved first and last residue. D genes are given only for firm matches. Not all rows give a size; the values are once, few, many and, for expanded clones, a class.

TGTGCCAGCAGCTTTGGAGAGTCGGAGACCCAGTACTTC	CASSFGESETQYF	NA	TRBV7-8	TRBJ2-5	13	NA
TGTGCCACCAGTCTAGGCAGGGGGCTGTCTGAAGCTTTCTTT	CATSLGRGLSEAFF	TRBD1	TRBV10-3	TRBJ1-1	14	NA
TGTGCCAGCAGCTTAGAGTCCTACTACGAGCAGTACTTC	CASSLESYYEQYF	NA	TRBV7-2	TRBJ2-7	13	NA
TGTGCCAGCAGCCAAGAGATCCAGCGCAACACCGGGGAGCTGTTTTTT	CASSQEIQRNTGELFF	NA	TRBV4-2	TRBJ2-2	16	NA
TGTGCCAGCACCTGGGACAGGGCGCCTAATGAAAAACTGTTTTTT	CASTWDRAPNEKLFF	TRBD1	TRBV6-5	TRBJ1-4	15	few
TGTGCCAGCAGCGGCCTAGCGGGAGGGCCCTCTAGTGAGCAGTTCTTC	CASSGLAGGPSSEQFF	TRBD2	TRBV9	TRBJ2-1	16	NA
TGTGCCAGCAAGACAGTTGCAACTAATGAAAAACTGTTTTTT	CASKTVATNEKLFF	NA	TRBV6-5	TRBJ1-4	14	NA
TGTGCCAGCAGGACAGATTACACCGGGGAGCTGTTTTTT	CASRTDYTGELFF	NA	TRBV2	TRBJ2-2	13	NA
TGTGCCAGCAGTGAGGACAGGGGTAATCAGCCCCAGCATTTT	CASSEDRGNQPQHF	TRBD1	TRBV2	TRBJ1-5	14	NA
TGTGCCAGCAGCCCCCAAGGGGGCGGTGGGACCATATATTTT	CASSPQGGGGTIYF	TRBD1	TRBV7-9	TRBJ1-3	14	NA
TGTGCCAGCAGCCCGAGGTGGGCAGGGGCCCTCCCTAACTATGGCTACACCTTC	CASSPRWAGALPNYGYTF	NA	TRBV5-6	TRBJ1-2	18	NA
TGCGCCAGCAGCCAGGGACTAGCGGGACTAGATACGCAGTATTTT	CASSQGLAGLDTQYF	TRBD2	TRBV4-1	TRBJ2-3	15	few
TGTGCCAGCAGCCTAACAGGGGGCGACAATCAGCCCCAGCATTTT	CASSLTGGDNQPQHF	TRBD1	TRBV5-5	TRBJ1-5	15	NA
TGTGCCAGCAGTTTAGTGGGGCCTTCATCTGGAAACACCATATATTTT	CASSLVGPSSGNTIYF	NA	TRBV27	TRBJ1-3	16	NA
TGTGCCACCAGCAGAACGTTATCCGGGACTAGCGGGATTTCTGAGCAGTTCTTC	CATSRTLSGTSGISEQFF	TRBD2	TRBV15	TRBJ2-1	18	NA
TGTGCCAGCAGCTTGGACTTTAGCTCCTACAATGAGCAGTTCTTC	CASSLDFSSYNEQFF	NA	TRBV5-6	TRBJ2-1	15	NA
TGTGCCAGCAGTGGGGATAGCGGGAACGCCTACAATGAGCAGTTCTTC	CASSGDSGNAYNEQFF	TRBD2	TRBV28	TRBJ2-1	16	NA